A single TCR beta chain is shown here with its context. Its matching antigen is unknown. Trimming shortened V by 0 bases and J by 12 bases, and 12 bases separated the two germline ends. Looked up from germline, CDR1 is GTSNPN and CDR2 is SVGIG (reference sequence). This CDR3 contains 12 residues. The sample belongs to a study of post-analysis software for immune sequencing data. Study-wide background: Courses of disease covered relapsing-remitting, secondary progressive and progressive-relapsing multiple sclerosis. Study-wide findings and caveats: Strong co-clustering by F measure was seen for same-batch samples. Controls had lower frequencies than patients of about 5 TRBV segments, which included TRBV5-6, TRBV5-1 and TRBV20-1. Controls had significantly higher normalized Chao1 diversity than multiple sclerosis patients.

The library was made from cDNA and included unique molecular identifiers. With 1 to 10 million T cells as the source, a few hundred thousand cDNA molecules resulted. A single record per CDR3 protein comes from TCRdb applying MiXCR to the PCR reads. The table records just over 250,000 distinct CDR3 sequences, 30% to 45% of them present only once. The chain joins TRBV30 to TRBJ1-5, with no clear D. The sample consisted of blood. The receptor was isolated from a girl aged 5-17 years with multiple sclerosis. In nucleotides, the CDR3 is TGTGCCTGGAGTGTAATGAGAGGTATCCAGCATTTT. Residues: CAWSVMRGIQHF.